Listed here are 16 T cell receptor beta chains from one sample, sequenced in a study of blood T cell repertoires in COVID-19. Sequenced by immunoSEQ multiplex PCR; TCRdb stores in-frame clones only, minus some. This table has about 60,000 clones, around 90% appearing once. Material: peripheral blood. These receptors were collected from a man aged 60 to 69 with acute or convalescent COVID-19.

J is TRBJ1-2 and V is TRBV27; 7 bases line up with TRBD1. In germline, CDR1 is MNHEY, CDR2 SMNVEV (reference sequence). V was clipped by 4 bases and J by 8 bases; unmatched bases: 16. This CDR3 has 16 residues. The CDR3 coding sequence is TGTGCCAGCAGTTCGGGGATTAAGACAGGGTCGAGCGGCTACACCTTC. Translating it yields CASSSGIKTGSSGYTF.

The rearrangement links TRBV28 to TRBJ1-2; 7 bases fit TRBD1. The CDR3 has 13 residues. Germline V CDR1 and CDR2: MDHEN, SYDVKM. V gave up 2 bases and J gave up 4 bases; unmatched junction bases: 1. CDR3 sequence reads: CASSLDRVYGYTF. CDR3 bases: TGTGCCAGCAGTTTAGACAGGGTCTATGGCTACACCTTC.

The V call is TRBV6-5, the J call TRBJ1-4; D is possibly TRBD1 (6 bases). The CDR3 is 15 residues long. Germline CDR1 and CDR2: MNHEY and SVGAGI. V was clipped by 2 bases and J by 8 bases, with 15 bases between them. CDR3 bases: TGTGCCAGCAGTTACACTACCCAGGGGACGGAAAAACTGTTTTTT. Its protein is CASSYTTQGTEKLFF.

The genes are TRBV27 and TRBJ1-6; D perhaps matches TRBD1 (6 bases). Germline assignment: CDR1 MNHEY and CDR2 SMNVEV (reference sequence). The ends were cut back, 6 bases at V and 10 bases at J, with 19 bases in the middle. The CDR3 runs 15 residues. The CDR3 reads CASSLRTAMHSPLHF. The CDR3 nucleotides read TGTGCCAGCAGCTTACGGACAGCCATGCACTCACCCCTCCACTTT.

The J gene is TRBJ2-5, the V gene TRBV18; possibly TRBD2 for D (5 bases). This CDR3 contains 14 residues. From germline, CDR1 is KGHSH and CDR2 LQKENI. V shed 4 bases and J shed 4 bases, with 13 bases lying between them. Here the CDR3 reads CASSRPGGAETQYF. The DNA of the CDR3 is TGTGCCAGCTCACGCCCCGGAGGCGCAGAGACCCAGTACTTC.

This rearrangement joins TRBV30 to TRBJ2-5; weak D call: TRBD2 (5 bases). The CDR3 has 17 residues. V lost 3 bases, J lost 0 bases, and 20 bases lay in between. CDR1 is GTSNPN, CDR2 SVGIG, per germline (reference sequence). The CDR3 nucleotides read TGTGCCTGGAGCGAACCACCGGCCGGGGTGGACCAAGAGACCCAGTACTTC. Translation: CAWSEPPAGVDQETQYF.

The V and J genes are TRBV6-5 and TRBJ1-3; D is possibly TRBD1 (5 bases). CDR3 size: 16 residues. V lost 2 bases, J lost 0 bases, and 11 bases lay in between. Per germline, CDR1 MNHEY and CDR2 SVGAGI. The CDR3 protein is CASSYATGYSGNTIYF. The CDR3 DNA reads as TGTGCCAGCAGTTACGCTACAGGTTACTCTGGAAACACCATATATTTT.

The gene calls are TRBV28 and TRBJ1-6, with 8 bases matching TRBD1. Germline loops: CDR1 MDHEN, CDR2 SYDVKM. V was clipped by 7 bases and J by 0 bases; unmatched bases: 2. The CDR3 is 15 amino acids. CDR3 nucleotide sequence: TGTGCCAGCACCAGGGGGCACTCCTATAATTCACCCCTCCACTTT. This encodes CASTRGHSYNSPLHF.

V and J are TRBV14 and TRBJ2-3, with 7 positions matching TRBD2. The CDR3 extends over 12 amino acids. In germline, CDR1 is SGHDN, CDR2 FVKESK. V lost 4 bases, J lost 8 bases, and 3 bases stayed unmatched. The CDR3 nucleotides read TGTGCCAGCAGCCCGCGGGGGTTTACGCAGTATTTT. Translation: CASSPRGFTQYF.

The chain combines TRBV19 with TRBJ1-4; D unresolved. Germline V CDR1 and CDR2: LNHDA, SQIVND (reference sequence). This CDR3 has 13 residues. V lost 8 bases to trimming and J lost 7 bases, with 14 bases between them. CDR3 DNA: TGTGCCAGTCAGCCCCTCGGCGGTGAAAAACTGTTTTTT. This codes for CASQPLGGEKLFF. The whole variable domain, filled in from reference TRBV19 and TRBJ1-4, reads DGGITQSPKYLFRKEGQNVTLSCEQNLNHDAMYWYRQDPGQGLRLIYYSQIVNDFQKGDIAEGYSVSREKKESFPLTVTSAQKNPTAFYLCASQPLGGEKLFFGSGTQLSVL.

The rearrangement links TRBV4-2 to TRBJ2-7; maybe TRBD1 (5 bases). The CDR3 sequence is 16 residues long. Germline CDR1 LGHNA, CDR2 YNFKEQ. V was trimmed by 0 bases and J by 2 bases, leaving 14 bases between them. The CDR3 DNA follows: TGTGCCAGCAGCCAAGAGGGGCGATTGGGCACCTACGAGCAGTACTTC. The encoded protein is CASSQEGRLGTYEQYF.

The V gene is TRBV12-3 or TRBV12-4, the J gene TRBJ2-1; D is possibly TRBD1 (5 bases). V lost 4 bases and J 11 bases, leaving 15 bases between the germline ends. The CDR3 consists of 13 residues. The CDR3 nucleotides read TGTGCCAGCAGTTCAGGGCCCGCAAGTAAGCAGTTCTTC. This gives the protein CASSSGPASKQFF.

This clone appeared once. V and J are TRBV5-1 and TRBJ1-1, with D possibly being TRBD1 (6 bases). V lost 4 bases and J lost 4, with 17 bases in between. The CDR3 has 15 amino acids. Germline V CDR1 and CDR2: SGHRS, YFSETQ. In DNA, the CDR3 is TGCGCCAGCAGCGCCCGACAGGAAGGGACCACTGAAGCTTTCTTT. Amino acids: CASSARQEGTTEAFF.

For the CDR3, the DNA is TGTGCCAGCAGTGCCAGGACAGGGTATGGTAATCAGCCCCAGCATTTT. Translating gives CASSARTGYGNQPQHF. The chain joins TRBV28 to TRBJ1-5; 8 bases are shared with TRBD1. CDR1 is MDHEN and CDR2 is SYDVKM in the germline V gene. After removal of 5 bases from V and 4 bases from J, the junction contained 10 bases not matched to a gene. CDR3 size: 16 residues.

The genes are TRBV6-5 and TRBJ2-5, with a possible D match to TRBD1 (5 bases). Germline lookup yields CDR1 MNHEY and CDR2 SVGAGI. The CDR3 loop spans 14 amino acids. V gave up 6 bases and J gave up 1 base, with 12 bases separating them. The chain's CDR3 is CASRWGPIQETQYF. CDR3 DNA: TGTGCCAGCAGGTGGGGCCCCATCCAAGAGACCCAGTACTTC.

This sequence joins TRBV29-1 and TRBJ1-4, with D maybe TRBD1 (5 bases). There are 13 residues in the CDR3. Trimming took off 4 bases at V and 2 bases at J, with 8 bases between the two ends. Germline V lookup: CDR1 SQVTM, CDR2 ANQGSEA. The CDR3 reads CSVGGGTNEKLFF. The CDR3 nucleotides read TGCAGCGTTGGGGGCGGCACTAATGAAAAACTGTTTTTT.